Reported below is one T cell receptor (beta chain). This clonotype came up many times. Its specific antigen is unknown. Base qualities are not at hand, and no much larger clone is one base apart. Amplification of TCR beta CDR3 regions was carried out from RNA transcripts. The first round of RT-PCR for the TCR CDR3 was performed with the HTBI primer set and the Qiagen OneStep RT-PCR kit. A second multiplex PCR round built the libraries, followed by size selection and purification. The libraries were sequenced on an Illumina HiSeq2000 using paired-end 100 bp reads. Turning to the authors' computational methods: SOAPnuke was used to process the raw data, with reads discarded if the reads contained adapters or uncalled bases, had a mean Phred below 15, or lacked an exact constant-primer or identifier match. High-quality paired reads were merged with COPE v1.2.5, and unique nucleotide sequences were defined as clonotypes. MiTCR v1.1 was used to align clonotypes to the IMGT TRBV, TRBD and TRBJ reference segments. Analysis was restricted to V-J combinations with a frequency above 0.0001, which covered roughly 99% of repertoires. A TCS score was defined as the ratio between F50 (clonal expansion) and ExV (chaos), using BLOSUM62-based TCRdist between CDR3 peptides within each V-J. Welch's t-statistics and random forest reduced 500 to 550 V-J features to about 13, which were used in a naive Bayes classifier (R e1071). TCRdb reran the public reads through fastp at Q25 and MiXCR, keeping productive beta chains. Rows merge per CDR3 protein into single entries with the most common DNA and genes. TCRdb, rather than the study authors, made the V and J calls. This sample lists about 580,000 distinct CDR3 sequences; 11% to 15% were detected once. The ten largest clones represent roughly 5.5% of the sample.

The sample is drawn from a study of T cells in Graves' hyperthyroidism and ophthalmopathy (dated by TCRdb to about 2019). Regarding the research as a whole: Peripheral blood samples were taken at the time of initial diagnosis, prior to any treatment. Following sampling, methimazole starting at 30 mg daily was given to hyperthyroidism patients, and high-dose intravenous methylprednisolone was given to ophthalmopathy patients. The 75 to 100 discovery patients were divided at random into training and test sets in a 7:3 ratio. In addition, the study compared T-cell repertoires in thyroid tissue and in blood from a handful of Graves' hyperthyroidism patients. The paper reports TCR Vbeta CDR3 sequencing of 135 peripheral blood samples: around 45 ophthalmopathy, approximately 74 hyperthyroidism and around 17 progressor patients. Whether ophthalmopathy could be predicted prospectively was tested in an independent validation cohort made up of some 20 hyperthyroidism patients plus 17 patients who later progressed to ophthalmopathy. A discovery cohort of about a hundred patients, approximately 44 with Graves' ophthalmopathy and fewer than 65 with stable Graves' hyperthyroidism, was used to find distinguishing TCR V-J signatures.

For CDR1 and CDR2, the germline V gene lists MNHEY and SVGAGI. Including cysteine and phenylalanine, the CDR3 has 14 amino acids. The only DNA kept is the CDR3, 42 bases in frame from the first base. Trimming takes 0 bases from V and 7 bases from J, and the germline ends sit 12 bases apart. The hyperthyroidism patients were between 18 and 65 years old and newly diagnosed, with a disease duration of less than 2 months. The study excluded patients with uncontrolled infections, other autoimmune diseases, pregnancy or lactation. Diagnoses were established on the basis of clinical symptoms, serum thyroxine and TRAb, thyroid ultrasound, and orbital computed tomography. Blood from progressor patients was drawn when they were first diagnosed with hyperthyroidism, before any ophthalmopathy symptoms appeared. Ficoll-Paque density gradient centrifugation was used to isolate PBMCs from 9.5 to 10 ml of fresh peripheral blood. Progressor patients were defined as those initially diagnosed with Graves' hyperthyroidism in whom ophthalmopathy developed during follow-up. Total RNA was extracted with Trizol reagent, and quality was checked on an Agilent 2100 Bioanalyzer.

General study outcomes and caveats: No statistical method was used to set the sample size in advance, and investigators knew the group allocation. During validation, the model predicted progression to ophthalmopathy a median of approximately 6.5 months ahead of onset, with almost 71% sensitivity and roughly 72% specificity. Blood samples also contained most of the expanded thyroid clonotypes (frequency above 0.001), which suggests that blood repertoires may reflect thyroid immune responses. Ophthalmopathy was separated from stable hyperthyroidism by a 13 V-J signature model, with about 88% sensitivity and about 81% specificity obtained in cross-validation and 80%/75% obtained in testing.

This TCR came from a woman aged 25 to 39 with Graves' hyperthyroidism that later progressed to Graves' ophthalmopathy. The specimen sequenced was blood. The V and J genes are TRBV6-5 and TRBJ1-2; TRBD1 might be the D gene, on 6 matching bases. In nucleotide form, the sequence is TGTGCCAGCAGTTACTCGGACAGTGGTACTGGCTACACCTTC. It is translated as CASSYSDSGTGYTF.